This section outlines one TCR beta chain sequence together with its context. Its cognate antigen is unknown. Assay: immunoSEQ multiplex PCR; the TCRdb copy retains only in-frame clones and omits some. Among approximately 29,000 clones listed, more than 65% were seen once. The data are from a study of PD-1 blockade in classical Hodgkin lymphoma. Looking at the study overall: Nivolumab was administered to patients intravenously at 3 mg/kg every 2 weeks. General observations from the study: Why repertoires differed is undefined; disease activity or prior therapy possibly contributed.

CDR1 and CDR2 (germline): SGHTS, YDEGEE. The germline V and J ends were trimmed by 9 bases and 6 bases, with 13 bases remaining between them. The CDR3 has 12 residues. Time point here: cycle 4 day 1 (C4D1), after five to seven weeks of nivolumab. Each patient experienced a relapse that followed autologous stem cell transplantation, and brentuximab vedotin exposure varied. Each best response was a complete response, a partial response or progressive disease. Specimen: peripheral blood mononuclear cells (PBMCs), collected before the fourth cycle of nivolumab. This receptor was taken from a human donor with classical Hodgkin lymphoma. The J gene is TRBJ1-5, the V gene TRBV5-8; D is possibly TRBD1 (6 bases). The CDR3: CATSTGPQPQHF. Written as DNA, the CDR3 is TGTGCCACTTCGACAGGTCCTCAGCCCCAGCATTTT.